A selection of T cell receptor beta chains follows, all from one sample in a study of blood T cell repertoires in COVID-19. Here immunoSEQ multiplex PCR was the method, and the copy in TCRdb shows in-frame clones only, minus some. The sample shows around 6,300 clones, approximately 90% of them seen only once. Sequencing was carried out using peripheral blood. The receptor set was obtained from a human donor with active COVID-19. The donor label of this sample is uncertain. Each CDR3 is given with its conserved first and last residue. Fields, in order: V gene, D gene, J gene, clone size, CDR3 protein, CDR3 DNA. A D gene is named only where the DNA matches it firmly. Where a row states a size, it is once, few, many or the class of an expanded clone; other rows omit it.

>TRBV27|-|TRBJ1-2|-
CASSASTGKDYGYTF
TGTGCCAGCAGTGCCTCCACAGGGAAGGACTATGGCTACACCTTC
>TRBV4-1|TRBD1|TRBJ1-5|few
CASSRSSLQGAFPNQPQHF
TGCGCCAGCAGCCGTTCGAGTCTGCAGGGGGCCTTCCCGAATCAGCCCCAGCATTTT
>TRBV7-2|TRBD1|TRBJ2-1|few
CASSLVRQGISYNEQFF
TGTGCCAGCAGCTTAGTCCGACAGGGGATATCCTACAATGAGCAGTTCTTC
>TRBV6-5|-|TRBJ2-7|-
CASSRVGRGSYEQYF
TGTGCCAGCAGCCGTGTTGGTAGGGGCTCCTACGAGCAGTACTTC
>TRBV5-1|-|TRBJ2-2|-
CASSLQGNTGELFF
TGCGCCAGCAGCTTGCAGGGGAACACCGGGGAGCTGTTTTTT
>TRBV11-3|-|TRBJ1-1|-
CASSFSGSGTEAFF
TGTGCCAGCAGCTTTTCAGGGTCAGGCACTGAAGCTTTCTTT
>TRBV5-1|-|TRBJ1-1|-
CASSPGSGNTEAFF
TGCGCCAGCAGCCCCGGAAGCGGGAACACTGAAGCTTTCTTT
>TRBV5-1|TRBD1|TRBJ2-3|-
CASSPRGQLTDTQYF
TGCGCCAGCAGCCCCCGGGGACAGCTCACAGATACGCAGTATTTT
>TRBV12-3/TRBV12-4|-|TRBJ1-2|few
CASSLGRYYGYTF
TGTGCCAGCAGTTTAGGTCGGTACTATGGCTACACCTTC
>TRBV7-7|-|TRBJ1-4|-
CASSNGGNEKLFF
TGTGCTAGCAGCAACGGGGGGAATGAAAAACTGTTTTTT
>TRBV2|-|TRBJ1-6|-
CASRSAGRTNSPLHF
TGTGCCAGCAGAAGCGCGGGACGGACTAATTCACCCCTCCACTTT
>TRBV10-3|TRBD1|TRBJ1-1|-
CAISGLDRAFYLNTEAFF
TGTGCCATCAGTGGACTTGACAGGGCCTTTTATCTGAACACTGAAGCTTTCTTT